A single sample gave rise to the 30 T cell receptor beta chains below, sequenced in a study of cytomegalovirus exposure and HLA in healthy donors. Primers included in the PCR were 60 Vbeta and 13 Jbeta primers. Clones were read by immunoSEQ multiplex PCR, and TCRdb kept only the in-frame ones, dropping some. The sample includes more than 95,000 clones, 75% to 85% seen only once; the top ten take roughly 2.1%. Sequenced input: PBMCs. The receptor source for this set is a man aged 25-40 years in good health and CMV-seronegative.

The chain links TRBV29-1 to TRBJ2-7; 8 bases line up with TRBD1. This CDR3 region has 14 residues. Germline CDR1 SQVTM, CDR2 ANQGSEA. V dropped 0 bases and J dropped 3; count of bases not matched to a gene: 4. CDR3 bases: TGCAGCGTTGAAGATCCAGGGGGCGTCTACGAGCAGTACTTC. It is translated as CSVEDPGGVYEQYF.

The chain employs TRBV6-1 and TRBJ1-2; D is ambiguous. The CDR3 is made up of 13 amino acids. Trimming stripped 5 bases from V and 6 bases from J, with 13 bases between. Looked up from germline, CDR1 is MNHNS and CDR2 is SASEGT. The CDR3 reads CASSPNPEDGYTF. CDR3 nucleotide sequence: TGTGCCAGCAGTCCAAACCCGGAGGATGGCTACACCTTC.

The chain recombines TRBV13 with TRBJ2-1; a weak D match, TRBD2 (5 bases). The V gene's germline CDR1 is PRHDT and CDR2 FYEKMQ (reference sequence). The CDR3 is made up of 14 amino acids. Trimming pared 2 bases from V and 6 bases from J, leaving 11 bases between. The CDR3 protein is CASSLQRNFNEQFF. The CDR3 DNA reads TGTGCCAGCAGCTTACAGCGGAATTTCAATGAGCAGTTCTTC.

CDR3 in amino acids: CASSLTGRNTEAFF. The DNA of the CDR3 is TGCGCCAGCAGCTTGACAGGGCGGAATACTGAAGCTTTCTTT. J is TRBJ1-1 and V is TRBV5-1; TRBD1 is a possible D gene (6 bases). V was cut by 1 base and J by 5 bases, with 12 bases left in between. The germline V gene encodes CDR1 SGHRS and CDR2 YFSETQ. This CDR3 spans 14 amino acids.

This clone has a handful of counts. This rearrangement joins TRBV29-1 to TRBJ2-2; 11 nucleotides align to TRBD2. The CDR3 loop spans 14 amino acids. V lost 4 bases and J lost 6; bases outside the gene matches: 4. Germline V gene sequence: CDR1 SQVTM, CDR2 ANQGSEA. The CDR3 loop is CSVGSGRASGELFF. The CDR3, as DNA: TGCAGCGTTGGTAGCGGGAGGGCGTCCGGGGAGCTGTTTTTT.

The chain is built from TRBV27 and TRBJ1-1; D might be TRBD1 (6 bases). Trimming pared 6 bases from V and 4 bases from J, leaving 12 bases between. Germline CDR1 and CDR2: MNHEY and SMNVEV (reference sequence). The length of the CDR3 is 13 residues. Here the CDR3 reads CASSSRGTTEAFF. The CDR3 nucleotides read TGTGCCAGCAGCAGTAGGGGGACCACTGAAGCTTTCTTT.

DNA of the CDR3: TGCAGCGCTGTTAGGGGCACGAGGTATGGCTACACCTTC. Residues: CSAVRGTRYGYTF. The chain carries TRBV29-1 and TRBJ1-2; D may be TRBD1 (5 bases). The CDR3 loop spans 13 amino acids. CDR1 SQVTM and CDR2 ANQGSEA come from the germline V gene. V lost 7 bases to trimming and J lost 5 bases, with 17 bases between them.

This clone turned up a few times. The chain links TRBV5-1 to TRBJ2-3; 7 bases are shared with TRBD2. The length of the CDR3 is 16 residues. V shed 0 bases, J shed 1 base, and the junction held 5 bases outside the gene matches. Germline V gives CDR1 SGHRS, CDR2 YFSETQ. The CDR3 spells CASSLAGGTRTDTQYF. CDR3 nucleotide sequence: TGCGCCAGCAGCTTGGCGGGGGGTACCCGCACAGATACGCAGTATTTT.

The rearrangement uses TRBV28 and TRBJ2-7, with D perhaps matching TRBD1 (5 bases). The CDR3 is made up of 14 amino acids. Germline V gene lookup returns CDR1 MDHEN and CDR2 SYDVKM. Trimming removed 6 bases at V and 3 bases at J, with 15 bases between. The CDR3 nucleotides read TGTGCCAGCAGCTCACTCACAGGATACTACGAGCAGTACTTC. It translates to CASSSLTGYYEQYF.

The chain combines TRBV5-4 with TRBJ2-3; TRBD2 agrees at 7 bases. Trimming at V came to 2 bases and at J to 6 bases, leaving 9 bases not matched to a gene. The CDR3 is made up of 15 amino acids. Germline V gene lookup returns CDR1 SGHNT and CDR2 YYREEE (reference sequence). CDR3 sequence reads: CASSFVASGTDTQYF. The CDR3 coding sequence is TGTGCCAGCAGCTTTGTGGCTAGCGGTACGGATACGCAGTATTTT.

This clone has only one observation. The CDR3 sequence: CASSTGTDFITYEQYF. CDR3 DNA: TGCGCCAGCAGCACCGGGACAGATTTTATTACCTACGAGCAGTACTTC. V gene TRBV5-1 combines with J gene TRBJ2-5, with 7 bases lining up with TRBD1. TRBJ2-7 explains the end of the DNA better; the J call may be wrong. The CDR3 is 16 amino acids. Per germline, CDR1 SGHRS and CDR2 YFSETQ.

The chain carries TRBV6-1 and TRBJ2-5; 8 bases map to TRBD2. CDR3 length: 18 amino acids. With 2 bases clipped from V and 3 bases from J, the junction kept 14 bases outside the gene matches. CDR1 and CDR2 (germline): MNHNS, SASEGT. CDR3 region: CASSETRPRLAGKETQYF. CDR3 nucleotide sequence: TGTGCCAGCAGTGAAACTCGTCCCCGGCTAGCGGGTAAAGAGACCCAGTACTTC.

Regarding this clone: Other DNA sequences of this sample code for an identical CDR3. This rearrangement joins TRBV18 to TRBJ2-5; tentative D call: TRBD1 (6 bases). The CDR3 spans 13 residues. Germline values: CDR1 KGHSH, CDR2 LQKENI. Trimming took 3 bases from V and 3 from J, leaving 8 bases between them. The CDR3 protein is CASSPNREETQYF. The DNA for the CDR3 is TGTGCCAGCTCACCGAACAGGGAAGAGACCCAGTACTTC.

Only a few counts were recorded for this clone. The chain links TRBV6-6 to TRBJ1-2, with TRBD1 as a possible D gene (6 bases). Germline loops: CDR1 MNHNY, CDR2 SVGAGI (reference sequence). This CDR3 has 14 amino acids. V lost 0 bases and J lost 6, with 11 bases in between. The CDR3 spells CASSYSTGSHGYTF. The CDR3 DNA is TGTGCCAGCAGTTACTCTACAGGGTCCCATGGCTACACCTTC.

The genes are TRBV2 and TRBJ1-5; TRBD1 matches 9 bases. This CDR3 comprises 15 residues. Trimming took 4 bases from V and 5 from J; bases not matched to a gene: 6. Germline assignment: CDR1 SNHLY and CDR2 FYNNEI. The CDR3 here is CASSARDRVDQPQHF. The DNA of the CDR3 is TGTGCCAGCAGTGCCCGGGACAGGGTCGATCAGCCCCAGCATTTT. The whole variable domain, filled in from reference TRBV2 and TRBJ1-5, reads EPEVTQTPSHQVTQMGQEVILRCVPISNHLYFYWYRQILGQKVEFLVSFYNNEISEKSEIFDDQFSVERPDGSNFTLKIRSTKLEDSAMYFCASSARDRVDQPQHFGDGTRLSIL.

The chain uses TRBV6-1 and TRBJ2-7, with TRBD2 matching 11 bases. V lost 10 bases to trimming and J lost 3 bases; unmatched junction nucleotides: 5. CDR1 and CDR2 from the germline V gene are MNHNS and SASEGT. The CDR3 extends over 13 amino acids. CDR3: CATSTSGVYEQYF. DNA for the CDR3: TGTGCCACCTCGACTAGCGGGGTCTACGAGCAGTACTTC.

The CDR3 nucleotides are TGCGCCAGCAGCTTGGTTTCCCAGAAACGATACAATGAGCAGTTCTTC. It is translated as CASSLVSQKRYNEQFF. V usage is TRBV5-1 and J usage is TRBJ2-1, with unresolved D. Trimming cost V 0 bases and J 4 bases, with 14 bases left between them. This CDR3 has 16 residues. Germline CDR1 SGHRS, CDR2 YFSETQ.

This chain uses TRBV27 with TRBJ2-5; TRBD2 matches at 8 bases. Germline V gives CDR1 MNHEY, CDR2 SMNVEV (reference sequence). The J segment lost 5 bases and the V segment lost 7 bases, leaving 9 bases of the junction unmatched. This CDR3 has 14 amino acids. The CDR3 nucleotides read TGTGCCAGCACGGCGGGAGGTACGGTGGAGACCCAGTACTTC. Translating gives CASTAGGTVETQYF.

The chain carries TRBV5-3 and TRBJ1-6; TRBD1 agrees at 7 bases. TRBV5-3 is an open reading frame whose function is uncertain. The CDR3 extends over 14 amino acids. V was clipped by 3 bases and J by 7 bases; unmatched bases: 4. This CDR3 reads CARSSGTANSPLHF. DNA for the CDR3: TGTGCCAGAAGCTCCGGGACAGCCAATTCACCCCTCCACTTT.

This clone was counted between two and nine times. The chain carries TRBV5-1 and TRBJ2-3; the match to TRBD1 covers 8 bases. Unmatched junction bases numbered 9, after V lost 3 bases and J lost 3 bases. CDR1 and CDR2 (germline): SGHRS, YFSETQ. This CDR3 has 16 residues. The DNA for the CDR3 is TGCGCCAGCAGCTCCCACAGGGGGTTTGGGACAGATACGCAGTATTTT. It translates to CASSSHRGFGTDTQYF.

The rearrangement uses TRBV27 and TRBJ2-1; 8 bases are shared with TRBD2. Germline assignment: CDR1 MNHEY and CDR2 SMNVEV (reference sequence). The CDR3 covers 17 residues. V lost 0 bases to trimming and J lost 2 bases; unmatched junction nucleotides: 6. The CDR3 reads CASSLSPAGVPYNEQFF. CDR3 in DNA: TGTGCCAGCAGTTTATCACCAGCGGGAGTCCCCTACAATGAGCAGTTCTTC.

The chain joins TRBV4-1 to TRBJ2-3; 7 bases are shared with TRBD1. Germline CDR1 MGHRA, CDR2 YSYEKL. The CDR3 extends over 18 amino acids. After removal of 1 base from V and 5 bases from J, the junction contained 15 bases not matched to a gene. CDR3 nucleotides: TGCGCCAGCAGCCAAGTTCTCTTGGACAGGAAAAGAGGAGATACGCAGTATTTT. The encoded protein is CASSQVLLDRKRGDTQYF.

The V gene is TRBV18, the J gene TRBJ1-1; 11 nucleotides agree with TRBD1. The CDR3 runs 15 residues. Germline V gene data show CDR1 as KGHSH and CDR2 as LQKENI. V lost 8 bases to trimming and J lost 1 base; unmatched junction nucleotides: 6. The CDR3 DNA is TGTGCCAGCCTCCGGACAGGGGGCGAGAACACTGAAGCTTTCTTT. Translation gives CASLRTGGENTEAFF.

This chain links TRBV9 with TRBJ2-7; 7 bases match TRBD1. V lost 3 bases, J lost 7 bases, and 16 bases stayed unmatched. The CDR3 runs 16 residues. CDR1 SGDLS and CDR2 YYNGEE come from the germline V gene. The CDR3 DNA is TGTGCCAGCAGCGCACAAAAAGGGACAGAACCGGGGGAGCAGTACTTC. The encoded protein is CASSAQKGTEPGEQYF.

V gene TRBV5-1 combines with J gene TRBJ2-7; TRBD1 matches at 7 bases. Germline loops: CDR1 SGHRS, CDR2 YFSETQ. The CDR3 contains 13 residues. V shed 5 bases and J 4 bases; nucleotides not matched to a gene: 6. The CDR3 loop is CASRSGQLYEQYF. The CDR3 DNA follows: TGCGCCAGCAGATCGGGACAGCTTTACGAGCAGTACTTC.

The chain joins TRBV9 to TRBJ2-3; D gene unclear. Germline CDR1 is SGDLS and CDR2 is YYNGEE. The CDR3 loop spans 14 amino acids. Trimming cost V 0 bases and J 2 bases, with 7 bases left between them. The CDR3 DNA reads TGTGCCAGCAGCGTAGCTGCGTCCACAGATACGCAGTATTTT. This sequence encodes CASSVAASTDTQYF.

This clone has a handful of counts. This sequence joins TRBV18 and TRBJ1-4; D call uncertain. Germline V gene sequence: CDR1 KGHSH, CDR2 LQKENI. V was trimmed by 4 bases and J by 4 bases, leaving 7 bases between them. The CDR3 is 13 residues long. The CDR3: CASSRASNEKLFF. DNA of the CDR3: TGTGCCAGCTCACGGGCGAGTAATGAAAAACTGTTTTTT.

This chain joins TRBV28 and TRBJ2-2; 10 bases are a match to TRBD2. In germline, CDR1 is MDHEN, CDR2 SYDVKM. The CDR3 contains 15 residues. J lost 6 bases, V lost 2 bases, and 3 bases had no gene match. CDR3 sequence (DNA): TGTGCCAGCAGTTTACGGCTAGCGGGAGCCGGGGAGCTGTTTTTT. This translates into CASSLRLAGAGELFF. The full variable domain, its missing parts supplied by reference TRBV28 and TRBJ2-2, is DVKVTQSSRYLVKRTGEKVFLECVQDMDHENMFWYRQDPGLGLRLIYFSYDVKMKEKGDIPEGYSVSREKKERFSLILESASTNQTSMYLCASSLRLAGAGELFFGEGSRLTVL.

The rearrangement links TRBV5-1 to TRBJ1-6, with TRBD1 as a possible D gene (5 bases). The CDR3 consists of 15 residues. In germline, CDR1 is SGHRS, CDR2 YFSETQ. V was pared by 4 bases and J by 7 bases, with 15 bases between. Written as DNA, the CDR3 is TGCGCCAGCAGCCCACACCAGGGAGGGAATTCACCCCTCCACTTT. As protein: CASSPHQGGNSPLHF. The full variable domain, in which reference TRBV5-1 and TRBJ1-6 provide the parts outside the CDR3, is KAGVTQTPRYLIKTRGQQVTLSCSPISGHRSVSWYQQTPGQGLQFLFEYFSETQRNKGNFPGRFSGRQFSNSRSEMNVSTLELGDSALYLCASSPHQGGNSPLHFGNGTRLTVT.

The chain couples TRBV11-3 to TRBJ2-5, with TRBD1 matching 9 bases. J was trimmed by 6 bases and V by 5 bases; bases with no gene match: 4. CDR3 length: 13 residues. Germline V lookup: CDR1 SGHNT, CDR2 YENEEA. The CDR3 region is CASSPGQGQTQYF. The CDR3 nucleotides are TGTGCCAGCAGCCCGGGACAGGGCCAGACCCAGTACTTC.